These 29 T cell receptor beta chains were all obtained from the same sample, sequenced in a study of T cell repertoires in cytomegalovirus infection. TCRdb redid the calling of the reads with MiXCR, one entry per CDR3 protein. Counted here are about 890,000 distinct CDR3 sequences, less than 40% occurring once; the ten biggest clones make up over 13%. The antigens for these receptors are not known. Specimen: cultured CD8+ T cells from PBMCs, collected from culture after CMV antigen stimulation. These receptors originate from a human donor in good health (CMV status not recorded). Some clones in this sample may be carry-over from other donors' samples.

V usage is TRBV6-1 and J usage is TRBJ1-1; tentative D call: TRBD1 (5 bases). Trimming took off 8 bases at V and 8 bases at J, with 21 bases between the two ends. CDR1 is MNHNS and CDR2 is SASEGT in the germline V gene. The CDR3 sequence is 14 residues long. In nucleotides, the CDR3 is TGTGCCAGCTATGCCGGGTCAGCCGCAGGGGAAGCTTTCTTT. Its translation is CASYAGSAAGEAFF.

Note on this clonotype: Being one base from a much bigger clone, this may be a read error. The gene calls are TRBV7-7 and TRBJ1-2, with a tentative D call TRBD1 (5 bases). Germline V gives CDR1 SSHAT, CDR2 FNYEAQ (reference sequence). The CDR3 is made up of 15 amino acids. CDR3 in DNA: TGTGCTAGCAGCCCAGACAGTTACGGGACCTATGGCTACACCTTC. Translating it yields CASSPDSYGTYGYTF.

The rearrangement links TRBV15 to TRBJ2-2; perhaps TRBD2 as D (6 bases). This CDR3 comprises 16 residues. V was cut by 0 bases and J by 5 bases, with 13 bases left in between. Germline CDR1 and CDR2: LNHNV and YYDKDF (reference sequence). The DNA for the CDR3 is TGTGCCACCAGCAGAGAGCGGGACTTTTTAACCGGGGAGCTGTTTTTT. Amino acid sequence: CATSRERDFLTGELFF.

The rearrangement uses TRBV15 and TRBJ2-1, with 7 bases matching TRBD1. The junction had 7 bases not matched to a gene; V was cut back by 6 bases and J by 8 bases. The CDR3 is made up of 13 amino acids. CDR1 LNHNV and CDR2 YYDKDF come from the germline V gene (reference sequence). This CDR3 is CATSFHRGDEQFF. In DNA form, the CDR3 reads TGTGCCACCAGTTTTCACAGGGGTGATGAGCAGTTCTTC.

This clonotype was seen a handful of times. The J gene is TRBJ2-3, the V gene TRBV6-5; tentatively, D is TRBD2 (6 bases). This CDR3 region has 13 residues. The ends were cut back, 8 bases at V and 2 bases at J, with 11 bases in the middle. Germline CDR1 MNHEY, CDR2 SVGAGI. The CDR3 DNA sequence: TGTGCCAGCTGGGGGACTCCCACAGATACGCAGTATTTT. It is translated as CASWGTPTDTQYF.

J is TRBJ2-7 and V is TRBV28; D unresolved. Trimming pared 2 bases from V and 5 bases from J, leaving 10 bases between. The germline gives CDR1 MDHEN, CDR2 SYDVKM. CDR3 length: 13 amino acids. The CDR3 bases are TGTGCCAGCAGTTTAGTTGGGGTCCACGAGCAGTACGTC. It codes for CASSLVGVHEQYV.

This clonotype was recorded at least ten times. The V gene is TRBV12-3 or TRBV12-4, the J gene TRBJ2-1; no firm D call. The CDR3 consists of 17 residues. V gave up 2 bases and J gave up 3 bases, with 17 bases separating them. CDR3 sequence (DNA): TGTGCCAGCAGTTTACCCCCCCCTCGTGTGGTCTACAATGAGCAGTTCTTC. Translating gives CASSLPPPRVVYNEQFF.

J is TRBJ2-3 and V is TRBV7-4, with a possible D match to TRBD2 (5 bases). Germline loops: CDR1 SGHVT, CDR2 SQSDAQ. V was clipped by 4 bases and J by 10 bases, with 12 bases between them. The CDR3 totals 12 residues. CDR3 in amino acids: CASSSGVGPQYF. CDR3 nucleotides: TGTGCCAGCAGCTCCGGGGTAGGGCCGCAGTATTTT.

The table lists this clonotype with a count of one. This chain's CDR3 is CASSHKRSYTDTQYF. CDR3 DNA sequence: TGTGCCAGCAGCCATAAGCGCAGCTACACAGATACGCAGTATTTT. This sequence joins TRBV14 and TRBJ2-3, with unresolved D. CDR1 is SGHDN, CDR2 FVKESK, per germline. Trimming stripped 3 bases from V and 2 bases from J, with 12 bases between. The CDR3 sequence is 15 residues long.

This chain connects TRBV20-1 to TRBJ1-1; no firm D call. CDR1 and CDR2 (germline): DFQATT, SNEGSKA (reference sequence). The CDR3 consists of 13 residues. Trimming shortened V by 1 base and J by 3 bases, and 9 bases separated the two germline ends. DNA of the CDR3: TGCAGTGCTAGAGGCCCGGAGGACACTGAAGCTTTCTTT. Translated, it gives CSARGPEDTEAFF.

In its sample, this clonotype was seen many times. This chain uses TRBV7-8 with TRBJ1-1; 8 bases fit TRBD1. V lost 4 bases to trimming and J lost 4 bases; unmatched junction nucleotides: 8. The CDR3 has 15 amino acids. Germline V lookup: CDR1 SGHVS, CDR2 FQNEAQ. CDR3 protein: CASSSAGGEVTEAFF. DNA of the CDR3: TGTGCCAGCAGCTCCGCAGGGGGCGAGGTCACTGAAGCTTTCTTT.

The chain joins TRBV10-3 to TRBJ1-2; tentative D call: TRBD1 (5 bases). CDR3 size: 11 residues. The germline V and J ends were trimmed by 6 bases and 6 bases, with 8 bases remaining between them. The germline CDR1 and CDR2 sequences are ENHRY and SYGVKD. DNA of the CDR3: TGTGCCATCAGGGCGACAGATGGCTACACCTTC. Translated: CAIRATDGYTF.

The rearrangement uses TRBV24-1 and TRBJ2-2; D is perhaps TRBD1 (6 bases). The germline V gene has CDR1 KGHDR and CDR2 SFDVKD. This CDR3 is built from 15 residues. Trimming pared 1 base from V and 3 bases from J, leaving 8 bases between. The CDR3 DNA follows: TGTGCCACCAGTGATTTCCGACAGGACACCGGGGAGCTGTTTTTT. Its translation is CATSDFRQDTGELFF.

Only a few counts were recorded for this clonotype. The rearrangement joins TRBV5-6 to TRBJ1-1; D uncertain. Looked up from germline, CDR1 is SGHDT and CDR2 is YYEEEE. The V end lost 6 bases, the J end lost 7 bases, and 19 bases lay between the germline ends. CDR3 length: 14 residues. DNA for the CDR3: TGTGCCAGCAATCACAGCGGGGAGGAGGGTGAAGCTTTCTTT. Encoded protein: CASNHSGEEGEAFF.

The V and J genes are TRBV24-1 and TRBJ2-1; 8 bases line up with TRBD2. The V gene end was trimmed by 3 bases and the J gene end by 3 bases; junction bases not matched to a gene: 12. Per the germline V gene, CDR1 is KGHDR and CDR2 is SFDVKD. The CDR3 has 18 amino acids. The CDR3 loop is CATSDLGSERGNYNEQFF. The CDR3 coding sequence is TGTGCCACCAGTGATCTGGGGTCGGAGCGGGGGAACTACAATGAGCAGTTCTTC.

This clonotype was counted at least ten times. This chain uses TRBV7-2 with TRBJ1-3, with D tentatively TRBD1 (5 bases). CDR3 length: 15 amino acids. Germline CDR1 and CDR2: SGHTA and FQGNSA. Between the trimmed V and J ends, which lost 1 base and 2 bases, there was a span of 9 bases. CDR3 residues: CASSLGAGTGNTIYF. DNA for the CDR3: TGTGCCAGCAGCTTAGGGGCAGGGACTGGAAACACCATATATTTT.

This clonotype was detected only a few times. The chain carries TRBV14 and TRBJ2-2; TRBD2 is a possible D gene (5 bases). V lost 2 bases, J lost 4 bases, and 14 bases lay in between. The CDR3 consists of 16 residues. CDR1 is SGHDN, CDR2 FVKESK, per germline. The DNA for the CDR3 is TGTGCCAGCAGCCAATGGCCCGGGGAAACCACCGGGGAGCTGTTTTTT. It is translated as CASSQWPGETTGELFF.

This clonotype was detected only a few times. The chain's CDR3 is CASSRSGQETQYF. CDR3 coding DNA: TGTGCCAGCAGCCGATCCGGCCAAGAGACCCAGTACTTC. This chain connects TRBV6-2 or TRBV6-3 to TRBJ2-5; D gene ambiguous. CDR1 MNHEY and CDR2 SVGEGT come from the germline V gene. CDR3 length equals 13 residues. The V gene lost 6 bases and the J gene lost 1 base, with 9 bases spanning the gap.

The chain recombines TRBV4-2 with TRBJ2-6; D remains unclear. This CDR3 spans 19 amino acids. Per the germline V gene, CDR1 is LGHNA and CDR2 is YNFKEQ. The V end lost 0 bases, the J end lost 3 bases, and 18 bases lay between the germline ends. Written as DNA, the CDR3 is TGTGCCAGCAGCCAAGAACCCGGGCCCCCTTCTGGTGGGGCCAACGTCCTGACTTTC. Translating gives CASSQEPGPPSGGANVLTF.

The rearrangement joins TRBV20-1 to TRBJ2-5, with D hard to call. CDR3 length: 11 residues. Trimming pared 6 bases from V and 7 bases from J, leaving 12 bases between. Germline-derived CDR1 and CDR2 are DFQATT and SNEGSKA (reference sequence). The CDR3 here is CSARETGTQYF. The CDR3 DNA sequence: TGCAGTGCAAGGGAAACTGGGACCCAGTACTTC.

This clonotype was detected a few times. CDR3 loop: CASSPPTSGDYEQYF. CDR3 in DNA: TGTGCCAGCAGTCCCCCTACTAGCGGAGACTACGAGCAGTACTTC. V usage is TRBV27 and J usage is TRBJ2-7; 8 bases agree with TRBD2. V lost 5 bases to trimming and J lost 3 bases; unmatched junction nucleotides: 9. Germline CDR1 MNHEY, CDR2 SMNVEV (reference sequence). The CDR3 is 15 amino acids.

The gene calls are TRBV19 and TRBJ1-5; no clear D. From germline, CDR1 is LNHDA and CDR2 SQIVND (reference sequence). V dropped 3 bases and J dropped 4 bases, with 10 bases sitting between them. The CDR3 covers 14 residues. CDR3 coding DNA: TGTGCCAGTAGTATGAGCATTTCGAATCAGCCCCAGCATTTT. Its protein is CASSMSISNQPQHF. Filled out from reference TRBV19 and TRBJ1-5, the complete variable domain reads DGGITQSPKYLFRKEGQNVTLSCEQNLNHDAMYWYRQDPGQGLRLIYYSQIVNDFQKGDIAEGYSVSREKKESFPLTVTSAQKNPTAFYLCASSMSISNQPQHFGDGTRLSIL.

A few counts support this clonotype. The chain uses TRBV5-4 and TRBJ1-5; no reliable D call. Germline lookup yields CDR1 SGHNT and CDR2 YYREEE (reference sequence). V dropped 5 bases and J dropped 8 bases, with 11 bases sitting between them. This CDR3 has 12 amino acids. The CDR3 region has the DNA TGTGCCAGCAGTGAGGTAGGGAAGCCCCAGCATTTT. This sequence encodes CASSEVGKPQHF.

V is TRBV14 and J is TRBJ2-7; D remains ambiguous. The CDR3 is made up of 15 amino acids. Germline V lookup: CDR1 SGHDN, CDR2 FVKESK. Trimming removed 0 bases from V and 3 bases from J, with 12 bases in between. The DNA for the CDR3 is TGTGCCAGCAGCCAAGACTATACTTTTTTCTACGAGCAGTACTTC. Residues: CASSQDYTFFYEQYF.

The chain joins TRBV28 to TRBJ1-1, with 9 positions matching TRBD1. Germline CDR1 and CDR2: MDHEN and SYDVKM. This CDR3 spans 15 amino acids. Trimming at V came to 5 bases and at J to 10 bases, leaving 14 bases not matched to a gene. CDR3 coding DNA: TGTGCCAGCAGTATTACCGGGACAGGGTCGGGGGGAGCTTTCTTT. Translating it yields CASSITGTGSGGAFF.

This clonotype was counted ten times or more. CDR3 nucleotides: TGTGCCAGCAGCTTAGAAGAGGGGTTCAGACAGCCCCAGCATTTT. It yields the protein CASSLEEGFRQPQHF. The rearrangement joins TRBV7-8 to TRBJ1-5, with D perhaps matching TRBD1 (5 bases). Trimming stripped 1 base from V and 7 bases from J, with 14 bases between. The CDR3 length is 15 residues. Per germline, CDR1 SGHVS and CDR2 FQNEAQ. Using reference TRBV7-8 and TRBJ1-5 for the parts outside the CDR3, the full variable domain is GAGVSQSPRYKVAKRGQDVALRCDPISGHVSLFWYQQALGQGPEFLTYFQNEAQLDKSGLPSDRFFAERPEGSVSTLKIQRTQQEDSAVYLCASSLEEGFRQPQHFGDGTRLSIL.

This clonotype has more than one count but fewer than ten. The V gene is TRBV7-9, the J gene TRBJ2-7; 11 bases fit TRBD1. CDR1 and CDR2 from the germline V gene are SEHNR and FQNEAQ (reference sequence). This CDR3 contains 15 residues. V trimming: 4 bases; J trimming: 6 bases; junction bases outside the gene matches: 8. CDR3 sequence reads: CASSSRDRGLAEQYF. As DNA, the CDR3 is TGTGCCAGCAGCTCCCGGGACAGGGGGTTGGCCGAGCAGTACTTC. Based on the CDR3 plus reference TRBV7-9 and TRBJ2-7, the full variable domain is DTGVSQNPRHKITKRGQNVTFRCDPISEHNRLYWYRQTLGQGPEFLTYFQNEAQLEKSRLLSDRFSAERPKGSFSTLEIQRTEQGDSAMYLCASSSRDRGLAEQYFGPGTRLTVT.

The sample holds a few counts of this clonotype. The rearrangement uses TRBV10-3 and TRBJ2-1, with D perhaps matching TRBD2 (6 bases). The germline V gene has CDR1 ENHRY and CDR2 SYGVKD. CDR3 length: 13 residues. V lost 10 bases and J lost 6, with 16 bases in between. The CDR3 coding sequence is TGTGCCACCCCGGGGGTGAGGTCCAATGAGCAGTTCTTC. Protein sequence: CATPGVRSNEQFF.

The chain carries TRBV9 and TRBJ1-1; tentative D call: TRBD1 (5 bases). The CDR3 totals 13 residues. Trimming cost V 0 bases and J 6 bases, with 9 bases left between them. From germline, CDR1 is SGDLS and CDR2 YYNGEE. CDR3 in amino acids: CASSVVSGAEAFF. The CDR3 DNA reads TGTGCCAGCAGCGTAGTATCGGGGGCTGAAGCTTTCTTT.